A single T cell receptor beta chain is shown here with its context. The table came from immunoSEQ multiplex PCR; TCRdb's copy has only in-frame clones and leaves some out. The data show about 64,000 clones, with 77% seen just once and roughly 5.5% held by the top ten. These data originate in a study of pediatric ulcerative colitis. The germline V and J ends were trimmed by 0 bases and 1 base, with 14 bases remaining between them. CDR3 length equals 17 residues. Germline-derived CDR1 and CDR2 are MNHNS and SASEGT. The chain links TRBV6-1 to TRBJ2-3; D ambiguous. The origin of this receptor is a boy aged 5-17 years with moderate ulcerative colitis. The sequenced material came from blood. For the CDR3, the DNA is TGTGCCAGCAGTGAAGCTTCTCAGTCCCAGGGCACAGATACGCAGTATTTT. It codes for CASSEASQSQGTDTQYF.